This T cell receptor beta chain was retrieved from a study of blood T cell repertoires in COVID-19. Study-level information: Specimens from acute and convalescent COVID-19 originated in the United States, Italy and Spain. T cells, B-cell-depleted T cells, or PBMCs provided the cDNA or gDNA that served as material.

Study processing details: Nucleated cell counts were estimated from reference gene primer amplification. TCRdb's copy holds only in-frame clones and misses some; the assay was immunoSEQ multiplex PCR. Clone size and V and J calls were adopted from that table, with D and trimming inferred from the DNA. Of 50,000 to 65,000 clones listed, 80% to 90% are singletons. Germline loops: CDR1 SGHDN, CDR2 FVKESK. Trimming left V 0 bases short and J 5 bases short, with 7 bases between. This CDR3 comprises 14 residues. This receptor was obtained from a human donor in a cohort sampled during active COVID-19. The sequenced sample consisted of peripheral blood. The V gene is TRBV14, the J gene TRBJ2-2; possible D gene TRBD2, 5 bases. The CDR3, as DNA: TGTGCCAGCAGCCAAGATCTAGCTACCGGGGAGCTGTTTTTT. This sequence encodes CASSQDLATGELFF.